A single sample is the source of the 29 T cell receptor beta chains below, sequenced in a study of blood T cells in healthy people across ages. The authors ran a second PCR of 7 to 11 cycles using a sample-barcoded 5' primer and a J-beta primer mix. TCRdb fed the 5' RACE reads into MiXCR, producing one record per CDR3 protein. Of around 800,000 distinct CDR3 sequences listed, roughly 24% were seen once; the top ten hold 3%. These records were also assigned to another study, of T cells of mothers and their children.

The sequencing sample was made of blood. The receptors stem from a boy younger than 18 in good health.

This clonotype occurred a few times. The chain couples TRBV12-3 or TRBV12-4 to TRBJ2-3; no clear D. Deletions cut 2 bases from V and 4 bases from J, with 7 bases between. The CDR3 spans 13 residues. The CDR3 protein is CASSLQEADTQYF. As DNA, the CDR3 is TGTGCCAGCAGTTTACAGGAAGCAGATACGCAGTATTTT.

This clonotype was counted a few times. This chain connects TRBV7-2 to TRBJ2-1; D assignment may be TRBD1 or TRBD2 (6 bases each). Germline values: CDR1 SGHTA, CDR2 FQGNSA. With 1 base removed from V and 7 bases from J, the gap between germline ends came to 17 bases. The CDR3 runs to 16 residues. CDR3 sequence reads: CASSLERGRGINEQFF. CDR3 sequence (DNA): TGTGCCAGCAGCTTAGAACGGGGGCGCGGGATAAATGAGCAGTTCTTC.

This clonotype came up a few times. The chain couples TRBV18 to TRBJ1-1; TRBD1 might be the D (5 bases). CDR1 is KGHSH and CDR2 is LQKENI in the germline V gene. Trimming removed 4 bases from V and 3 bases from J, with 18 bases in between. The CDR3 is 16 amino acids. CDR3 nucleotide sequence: TGTGCCAGCTCACATTCACGGGGCATCGAGGACACTGAAGCTTTCTTT. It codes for CASSHSRGIEDTEAFF.

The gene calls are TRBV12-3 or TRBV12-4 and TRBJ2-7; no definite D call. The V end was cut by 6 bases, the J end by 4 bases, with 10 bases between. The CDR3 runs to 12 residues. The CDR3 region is CASSRFPYEQYF. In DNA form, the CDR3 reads TGTGCCAGCAGCCGATTCCCTTACGAGCAGTACTTC.

The CDR3 loop reads CASSQANPNYGYTF. The CDR3 DNA reads TGTGCCAGCAGCCAGGCCAATCCTAACTATGGCTACACCTTC. This sequence joins TRBV3-1 and TRBJ1-2; D is uncertain. V dropped 3 bases and J dropped 0 bases, with 8 bases sitting between them. The germline V gene encodes CDR1 LGHDT and CDR2 YNNKEL (reference sequence). The CDR3 spans 14 residues.

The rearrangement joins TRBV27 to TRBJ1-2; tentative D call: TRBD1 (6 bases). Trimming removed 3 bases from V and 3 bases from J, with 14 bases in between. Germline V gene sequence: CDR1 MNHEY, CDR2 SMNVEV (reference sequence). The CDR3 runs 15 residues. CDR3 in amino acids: CASSLERGAHYGYTF. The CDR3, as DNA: TGTGCCAGCAGTTTGGAACGGGGGGCCCACTATGGCTACACCTTC.

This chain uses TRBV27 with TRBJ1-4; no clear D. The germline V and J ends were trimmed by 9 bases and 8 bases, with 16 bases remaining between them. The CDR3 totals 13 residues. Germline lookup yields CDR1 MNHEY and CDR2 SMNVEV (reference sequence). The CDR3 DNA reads TGTGCCAGTAGAACCCTCCCGGGAGAAAAACTGTTTTTT. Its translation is CASRTLPGEKLFF.

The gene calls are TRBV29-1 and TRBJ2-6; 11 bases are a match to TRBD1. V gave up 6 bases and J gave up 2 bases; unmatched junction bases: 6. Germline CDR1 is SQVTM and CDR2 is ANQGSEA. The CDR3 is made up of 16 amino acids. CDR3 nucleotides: TGCAGCGTGAAAGGACAGGGGGCGCCTGGGGCCAACGTCCTGACTTTC. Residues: CSVKGQGAPGANVLTF. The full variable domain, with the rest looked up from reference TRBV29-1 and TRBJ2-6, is SAVISQKPSRDICQRGTSLTIQCQVDSQVTMMFWYRQQPGQSLTLIATANQGSEATYESGFVIDKFPISRPNLTFSTLTVSNMSPEDSSIYLCSVKGQGAPGANVLTFGAGSRLTVL.

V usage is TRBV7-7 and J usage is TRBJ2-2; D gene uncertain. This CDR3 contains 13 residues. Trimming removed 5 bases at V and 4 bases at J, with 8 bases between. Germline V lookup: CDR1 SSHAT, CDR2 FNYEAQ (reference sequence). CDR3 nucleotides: TGTGCCAGCAGCCCGAGATCCACCGGGGAGCTGTTTTTT. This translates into CASSPRSTGELFF.

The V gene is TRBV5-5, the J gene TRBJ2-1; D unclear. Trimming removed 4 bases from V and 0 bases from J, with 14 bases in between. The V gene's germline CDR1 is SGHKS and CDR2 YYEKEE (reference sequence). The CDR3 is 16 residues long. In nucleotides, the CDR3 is TGTGCCAGCAGCACGTGGCTCCTGAGCTCCTACAATGAGCAGTTCTTC. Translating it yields CASSTWLLSSYNEQFF.

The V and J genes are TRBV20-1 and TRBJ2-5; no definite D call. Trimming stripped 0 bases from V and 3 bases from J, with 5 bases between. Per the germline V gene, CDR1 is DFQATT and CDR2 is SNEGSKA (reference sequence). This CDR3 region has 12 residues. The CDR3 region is CSAREVKETQYF. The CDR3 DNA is TGCAGTGCTAGAGAAGTGAAAGAGACCCAGTACTTC.

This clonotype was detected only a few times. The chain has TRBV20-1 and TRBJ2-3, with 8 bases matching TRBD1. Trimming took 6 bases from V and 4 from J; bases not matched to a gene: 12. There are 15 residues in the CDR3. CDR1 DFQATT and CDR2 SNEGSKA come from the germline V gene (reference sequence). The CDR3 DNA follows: TGCAGTGCCCCACCTGCCGGGACAGGTTCAGATACGCAGTATTTT. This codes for CSAPPAGTGSDTQYF.

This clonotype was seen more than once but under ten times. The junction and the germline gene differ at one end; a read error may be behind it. The CDR3 DNA is TGTGCCAGCAGCCGAGATAAACAGGGGTTGTTCTTC. Translated, it gives CASSRDKQGLFF. The gene calls are TRBV4-2 and TRBJ2-5, with 7 bases matching TRBD1. Germline values: CDR1 LGHNA, CDR2 YNFKEQ. This CDR3 contains 12 residues.

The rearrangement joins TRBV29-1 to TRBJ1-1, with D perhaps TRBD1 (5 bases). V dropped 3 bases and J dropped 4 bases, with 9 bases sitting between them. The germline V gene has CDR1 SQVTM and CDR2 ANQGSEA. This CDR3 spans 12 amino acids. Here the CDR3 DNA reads TGCAGCGTTGAGAAGGGGACCACTGAAGCTTTCTTT. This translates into CSVEKGTTEAFF.

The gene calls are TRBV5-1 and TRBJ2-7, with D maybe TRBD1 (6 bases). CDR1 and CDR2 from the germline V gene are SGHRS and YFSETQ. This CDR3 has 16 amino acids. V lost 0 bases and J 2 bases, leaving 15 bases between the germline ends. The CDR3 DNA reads TGCGCCAGCAGCTTGGGAGGGACAACCAATACCTACGAGCAGTACTTC. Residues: CASSLGGTTNTYEQYF.

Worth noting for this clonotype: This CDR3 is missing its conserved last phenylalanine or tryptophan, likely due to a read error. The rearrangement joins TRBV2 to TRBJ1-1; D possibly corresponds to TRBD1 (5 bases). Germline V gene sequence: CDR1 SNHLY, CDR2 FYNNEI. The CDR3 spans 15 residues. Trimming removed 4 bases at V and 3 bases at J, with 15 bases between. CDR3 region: CASSVFGGGYTEAFS. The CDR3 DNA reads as TGTGCCAGCAGTGTATTCGGGGGAGGCTACACTGAAGCTTTCTCT.

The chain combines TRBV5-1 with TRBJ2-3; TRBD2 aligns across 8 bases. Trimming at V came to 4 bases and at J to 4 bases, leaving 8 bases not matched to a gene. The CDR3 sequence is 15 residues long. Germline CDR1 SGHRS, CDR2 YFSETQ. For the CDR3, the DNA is TGCGCCAGCAGCCCCGGGGGGGGCCGATCAGATACGCAGTATTTT. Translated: CASSPGGGRSDTQYF.

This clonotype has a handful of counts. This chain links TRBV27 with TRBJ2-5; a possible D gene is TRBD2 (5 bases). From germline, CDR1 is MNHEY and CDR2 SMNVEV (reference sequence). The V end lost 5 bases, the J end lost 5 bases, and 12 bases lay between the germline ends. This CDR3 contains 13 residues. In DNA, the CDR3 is TGTGCCAGCAGTCCGGGGTCCTTTGAGACCCAGTACTTC. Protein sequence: CASSPGSFETQYF.

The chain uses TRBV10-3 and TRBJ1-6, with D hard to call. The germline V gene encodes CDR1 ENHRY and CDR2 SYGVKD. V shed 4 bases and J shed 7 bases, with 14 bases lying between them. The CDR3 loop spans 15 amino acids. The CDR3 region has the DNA TGTGCCATCAGTGGGGAGGAGGGATTCAATTCACCCCTCCACTTT. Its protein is CAISGEEGFNSPLHF.

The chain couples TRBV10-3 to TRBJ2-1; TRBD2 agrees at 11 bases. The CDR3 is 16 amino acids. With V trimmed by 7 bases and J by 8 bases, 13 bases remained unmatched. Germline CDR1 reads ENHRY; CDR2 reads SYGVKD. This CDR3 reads CAITETSGALLDEQFF. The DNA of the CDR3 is TGTGCCATCACCGAGACTAGCGGGGCCCTCTTGGATGAGCAGTTCTTC.

The CDR3 region is CASSIPEVYGYTF. The DNA for the CDR3 is TGTGCCAGTAGTATACCAGAAGTCTATGGCTACACCTTC. This sequence joins TRBV19 and TRBJ1-2; D gene unclear. The ends were cut back, 2 bases at V and 4 bases at J, with 8 bases in the middle. The CDR3 contains 13 residues. The germline V gene has CDR1 LNHDA and CDR2 SQIVND (reference sequence).

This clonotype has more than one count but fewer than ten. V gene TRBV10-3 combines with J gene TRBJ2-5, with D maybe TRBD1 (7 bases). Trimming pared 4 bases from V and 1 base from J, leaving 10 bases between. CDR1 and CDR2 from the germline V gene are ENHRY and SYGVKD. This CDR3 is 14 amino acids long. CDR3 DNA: TGTGCCATCAGTGGTCAGGGGGGCCAAGAGACCCAGTACTTC. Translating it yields CAISGQGGQETQYF.

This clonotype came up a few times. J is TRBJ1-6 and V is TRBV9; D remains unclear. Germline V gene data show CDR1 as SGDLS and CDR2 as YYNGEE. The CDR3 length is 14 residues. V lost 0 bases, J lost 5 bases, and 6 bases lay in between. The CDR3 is CASSVASHNSPLHF. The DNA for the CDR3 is TGTGCCAGCAGCGTAGCATCGCATAATTCACCCCTCCACTTT.

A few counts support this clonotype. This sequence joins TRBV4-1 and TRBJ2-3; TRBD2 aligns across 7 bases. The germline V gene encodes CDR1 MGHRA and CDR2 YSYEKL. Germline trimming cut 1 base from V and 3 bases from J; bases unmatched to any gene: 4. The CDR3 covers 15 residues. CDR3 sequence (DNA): TGCGCCAGCAGCCAAGGGTCTAGCGGTACAGATACGCAGTATTTT. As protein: CASSQGSSGTDTQYF.

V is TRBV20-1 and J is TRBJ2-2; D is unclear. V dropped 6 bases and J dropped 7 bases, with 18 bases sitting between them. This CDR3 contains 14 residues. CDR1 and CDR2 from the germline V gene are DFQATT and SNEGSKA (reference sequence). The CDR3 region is CSASSSGVGGELFF. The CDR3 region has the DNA TGCAGTGCCAGCTCCTCTGGTGTGGGCGGGGAGCTGTTTTTT.

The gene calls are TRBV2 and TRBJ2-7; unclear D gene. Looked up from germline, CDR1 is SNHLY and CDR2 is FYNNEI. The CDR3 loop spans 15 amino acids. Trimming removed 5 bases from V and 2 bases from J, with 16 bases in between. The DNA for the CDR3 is TGTGCCAGCAGTCCTCTTTCGGGTGCTACCTACGAGCAGTACTTC. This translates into CASSPLSGATYEQYF.

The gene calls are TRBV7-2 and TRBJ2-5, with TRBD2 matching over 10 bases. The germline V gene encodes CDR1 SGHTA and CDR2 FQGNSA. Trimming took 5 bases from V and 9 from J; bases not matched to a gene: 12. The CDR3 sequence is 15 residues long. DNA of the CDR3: TGTGCCAGCAGCACACTAGCGGGGAATAAGGAGGCCCAGTACTTC. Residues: CASSTLAGNKEAQYF.

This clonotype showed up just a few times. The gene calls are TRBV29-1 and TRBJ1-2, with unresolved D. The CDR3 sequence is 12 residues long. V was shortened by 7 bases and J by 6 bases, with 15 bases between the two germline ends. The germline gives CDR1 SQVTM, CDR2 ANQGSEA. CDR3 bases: TGCAGCGCCAAGCGGCCCGCCCATGGCTACACCTTC. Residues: CSAKRPAHGYTF.

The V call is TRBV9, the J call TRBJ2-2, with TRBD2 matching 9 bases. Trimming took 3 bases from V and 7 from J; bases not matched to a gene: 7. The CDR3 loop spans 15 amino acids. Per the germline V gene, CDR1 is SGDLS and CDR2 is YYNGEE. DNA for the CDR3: TGTGCCAGCAGCGAGACCGGGACTAGCTACGGGGAGCTGTTTTTT. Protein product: CASSETGTSYGELFF.